Given below is one T cell receptor (beta chain) in context. Its antigen is not known. TCR beta VDJ and CDR3 profiles were obtained from a genomic DNA template. TCRdb independently ran MiXCR on the reads; one entry per CDR3 protein. The sample includes 40,000 to 50,000 distinct CDR3 sequences, about 73% of them seen just once. This entry is derived from a study of CD8+CD57+ T cells in acquired aplastic anemia. Study in general: Isolated CD4+ and CD8+ cells, once sorted, yielded DNA averaging around 2.9 ug. Approximately 11 million reads, on average, were obtained for CD4+ cells from healthy donors.

The CDR3 runs to 16 residues. Germline loops: CDR1 SQVTM, CDR2 ANQGSEA. V gave up 7 bases and J gave up 5 bases, with 26 bases separating them. Study-wide findings and caveats: A set of more than 25 CD8+ CDR3 sequences was shared between patients and controls, and these sequences appeared highly expressed in patients. Between the patient and control groups, CD8+ Simpson's diversity did not differ significantly.

This receptor was obtained from a human donor in good health, serving as a control. The chain recombines TRBV29-1 with TRBJ2-5; possibly TRBD2 for D (5 bases). The sequenced sample was sorted CD4+, CD8+, or CD8+CD57+ T cells (not recorded which) from PBMCs. CDR3 protein: CSAPESALNWEETQYF. Written as DNA, the CDR3 is TGCAGCGCCCCAGAATCCGCACTGAACTGGGAGGAGACCCAGTACTTC.